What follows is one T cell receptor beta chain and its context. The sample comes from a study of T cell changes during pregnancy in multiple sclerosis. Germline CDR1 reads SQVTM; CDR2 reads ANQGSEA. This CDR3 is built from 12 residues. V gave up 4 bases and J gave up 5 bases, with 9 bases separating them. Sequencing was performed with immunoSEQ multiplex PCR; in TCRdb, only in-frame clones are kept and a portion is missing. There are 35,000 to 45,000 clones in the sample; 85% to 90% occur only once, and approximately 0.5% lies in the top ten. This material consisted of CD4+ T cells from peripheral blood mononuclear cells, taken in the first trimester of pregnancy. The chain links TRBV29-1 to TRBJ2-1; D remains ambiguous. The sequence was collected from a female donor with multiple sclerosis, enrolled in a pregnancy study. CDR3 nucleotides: TGCAGCGTTGGGCAGTCGAACAATGAGCAGTTCTTC. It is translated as CSVGQSNNEQFF.